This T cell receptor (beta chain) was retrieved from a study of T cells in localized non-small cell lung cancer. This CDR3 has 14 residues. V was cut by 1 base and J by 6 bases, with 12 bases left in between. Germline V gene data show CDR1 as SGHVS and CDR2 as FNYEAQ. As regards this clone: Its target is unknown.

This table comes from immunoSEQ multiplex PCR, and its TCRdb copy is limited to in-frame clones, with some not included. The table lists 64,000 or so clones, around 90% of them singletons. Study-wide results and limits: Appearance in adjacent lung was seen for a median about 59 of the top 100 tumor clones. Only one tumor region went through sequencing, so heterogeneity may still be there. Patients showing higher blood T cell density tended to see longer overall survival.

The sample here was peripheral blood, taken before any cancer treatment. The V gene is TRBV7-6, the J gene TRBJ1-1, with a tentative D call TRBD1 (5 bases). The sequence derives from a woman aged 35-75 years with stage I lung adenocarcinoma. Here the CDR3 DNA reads TGTGCCAGCAGCTTAGTGGGGGAACGGTCTGAAGCTTTCTTT. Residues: CASSLVGERSEAFF.